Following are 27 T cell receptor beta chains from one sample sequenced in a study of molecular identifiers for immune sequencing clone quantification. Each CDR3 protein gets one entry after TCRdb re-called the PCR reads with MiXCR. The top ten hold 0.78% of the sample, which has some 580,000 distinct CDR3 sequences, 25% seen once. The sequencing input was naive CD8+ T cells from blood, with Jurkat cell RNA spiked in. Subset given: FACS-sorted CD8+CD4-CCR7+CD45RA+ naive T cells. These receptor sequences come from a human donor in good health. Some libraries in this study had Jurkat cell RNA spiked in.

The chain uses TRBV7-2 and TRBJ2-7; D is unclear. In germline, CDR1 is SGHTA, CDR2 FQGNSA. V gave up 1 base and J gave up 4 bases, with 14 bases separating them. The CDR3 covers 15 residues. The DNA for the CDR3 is TGTGCCAGCAGCTTAGTGGAGACGACACAGTACGAGCAGTACTTC. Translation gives CASSLVETTQYEQYF. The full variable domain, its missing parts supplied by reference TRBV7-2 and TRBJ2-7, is GAGVSQSPSNKVTEKGKDVELRCDPISGHTALYWYRQSLGQGLEFLIYFQGNSAPDKSGLPSDRFSAERTGGSVSTLTIQRTQQEDSAVYLCASSLVETTQYEQYFGPGTRLTVT.

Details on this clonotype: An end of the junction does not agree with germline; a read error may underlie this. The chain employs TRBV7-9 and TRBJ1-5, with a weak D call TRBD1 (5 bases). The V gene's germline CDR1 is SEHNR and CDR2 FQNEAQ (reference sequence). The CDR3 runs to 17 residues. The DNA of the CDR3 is TGTGCCAGCAGCTTAGCGGCGGGGCCGTATAGCAATCCGCCCCCGCATTTT. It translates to CASSLAAGPYSNPPPHF.

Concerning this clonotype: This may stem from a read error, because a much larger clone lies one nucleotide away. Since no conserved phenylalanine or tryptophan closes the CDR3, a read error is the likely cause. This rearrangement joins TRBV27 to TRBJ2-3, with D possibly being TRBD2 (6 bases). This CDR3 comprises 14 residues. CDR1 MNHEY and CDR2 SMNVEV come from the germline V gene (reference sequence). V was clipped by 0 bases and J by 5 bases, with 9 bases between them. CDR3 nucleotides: TGTGCCAGCAGTTTATCCGGAGGGCAAGATACGCAGTATCTT. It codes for CASSLSGGQDTQYL.

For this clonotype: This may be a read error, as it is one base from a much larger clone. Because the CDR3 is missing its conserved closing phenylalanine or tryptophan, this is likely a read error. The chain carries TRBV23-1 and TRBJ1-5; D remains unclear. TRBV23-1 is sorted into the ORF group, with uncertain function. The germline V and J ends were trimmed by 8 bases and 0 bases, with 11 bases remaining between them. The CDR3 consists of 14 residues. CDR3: CASVGSDSNQPQHS. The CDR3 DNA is TGCGCCAGCGTAGGTTCAGATAGCAATCAGCCCCAGCATTCT.

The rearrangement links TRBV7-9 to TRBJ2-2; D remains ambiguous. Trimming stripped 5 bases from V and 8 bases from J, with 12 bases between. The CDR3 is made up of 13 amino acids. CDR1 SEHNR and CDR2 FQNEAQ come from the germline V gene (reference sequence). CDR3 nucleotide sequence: TGTGCCAGCAGCCCCTCCCTTAGGGGGGAGCTGTTTTTT. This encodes CASSPSLRGELFF.

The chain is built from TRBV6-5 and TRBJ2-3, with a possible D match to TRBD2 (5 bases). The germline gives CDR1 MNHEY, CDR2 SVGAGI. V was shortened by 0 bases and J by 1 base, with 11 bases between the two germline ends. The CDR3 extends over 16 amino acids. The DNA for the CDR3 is TGTGCCAGCAGTTACTCTACGGGGTTGGGCACAGATACGCAGTATTTT. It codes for CASSYSTGLGTDTQYF.

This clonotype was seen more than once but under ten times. CDR3 region: CTSSRNGQGAEKLFF. CDR3 in DNA: TGCACCAGCAGCAGAAACGGACAGGGGGCAGAAAAACTGTTTTTT. The chain combines TRBV1 with TRBJ1-4; no check of the table's D call, TRBD1, against the DNA was made. TRBV1 constitutes a pseudogene. The CDR3 extends over 15 amino acids.

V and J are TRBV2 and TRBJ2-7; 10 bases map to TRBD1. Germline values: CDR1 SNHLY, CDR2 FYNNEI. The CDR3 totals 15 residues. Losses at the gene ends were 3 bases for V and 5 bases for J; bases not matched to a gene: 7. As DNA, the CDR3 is TGTGCCAGCAGTGAGTACGGGACAGGGGCAGACGAGCAGTACTTC. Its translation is CASSEYGTGADEQYF.

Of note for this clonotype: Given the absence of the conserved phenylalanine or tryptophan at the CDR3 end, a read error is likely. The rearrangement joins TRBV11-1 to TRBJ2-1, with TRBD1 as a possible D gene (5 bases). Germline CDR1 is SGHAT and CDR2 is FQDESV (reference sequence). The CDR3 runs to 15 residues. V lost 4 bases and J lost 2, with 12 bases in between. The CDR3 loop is CASSSRVLAYNEQFL. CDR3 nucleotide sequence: TGTGCCAGCAGCTCCAGGGTCCTTGCCTACAATGAGCAGTTCCTC.

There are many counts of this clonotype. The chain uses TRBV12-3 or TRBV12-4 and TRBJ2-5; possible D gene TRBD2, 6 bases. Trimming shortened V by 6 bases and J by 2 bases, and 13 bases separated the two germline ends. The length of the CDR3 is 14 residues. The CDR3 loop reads CASSPKDYQETQYF. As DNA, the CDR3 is TGTGCCAGCAGCCCAAAGGACTATCAAGAGACCCAGTACTTC.

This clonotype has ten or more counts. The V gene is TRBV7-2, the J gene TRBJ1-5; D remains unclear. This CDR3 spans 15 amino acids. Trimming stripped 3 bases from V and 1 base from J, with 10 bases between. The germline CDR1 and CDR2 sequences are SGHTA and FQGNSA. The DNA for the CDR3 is TGTGCCAGCAGCTTGTCCAGCATCAGCAATCAGCCCCAGCATTTT. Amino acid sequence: CASSLSSISNQPQHF.

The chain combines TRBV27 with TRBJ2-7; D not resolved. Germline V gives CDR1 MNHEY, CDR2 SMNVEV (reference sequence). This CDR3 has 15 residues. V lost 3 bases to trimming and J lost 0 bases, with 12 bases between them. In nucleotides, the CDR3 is TGTGCCAGCAGTTTCTGGTCGGGTCTCTCCTACGAGCAGTACTTC. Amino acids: CASSFWSGLSYEQYF.

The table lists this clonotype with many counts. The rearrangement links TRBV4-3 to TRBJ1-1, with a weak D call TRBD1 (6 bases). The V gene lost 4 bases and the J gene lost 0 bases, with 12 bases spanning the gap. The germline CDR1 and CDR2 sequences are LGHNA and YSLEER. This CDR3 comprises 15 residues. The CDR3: CASSPQQGLNTEAFF. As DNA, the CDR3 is TGCGCCAGCAGCCCCCAACAGGGTTTGAACACTGAAGCTTTCTTT.

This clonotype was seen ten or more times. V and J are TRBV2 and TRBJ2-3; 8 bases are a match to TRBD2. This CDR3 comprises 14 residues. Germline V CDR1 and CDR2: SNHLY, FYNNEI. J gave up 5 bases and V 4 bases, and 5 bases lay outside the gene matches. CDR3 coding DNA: TGTGCCAGCAGTGTCGGAAGCGGGAGAGATACGCAGTATTTT. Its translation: CASSVGSGRDTQYF. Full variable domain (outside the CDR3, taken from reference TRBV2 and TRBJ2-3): EPEVTQTPSHQVTQMGQEVILRCVPISNHLYFYWYRQILGQKVEFLVSFYNNEISEKSEIFDDQFSVERPDGSNFTLKIRSTKLEDSAMYFCASSVGSGRDTQYFGPGTRLTVL.

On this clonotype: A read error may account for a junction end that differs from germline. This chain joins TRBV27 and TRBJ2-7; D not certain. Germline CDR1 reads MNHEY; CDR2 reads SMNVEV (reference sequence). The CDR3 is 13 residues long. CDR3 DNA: TGTGCCAGCAATTTAAAGCCGGCCTACGAGCAGTACTTC. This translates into CASNLKPAYEQYF.

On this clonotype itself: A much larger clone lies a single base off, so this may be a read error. The CDR3 DNA is TGCAGTGCTAGAGATTCTGCAGGGTACTACGAGCAGTACGTC. Its protein is CSARDSAGYYEQYV. The chain carries TRBV20-1 and TRBJ2-7; tentative D call: TRBD1 (5 bases). This CDR3 comprises 14 residues. The germline V gene has CDR1 DFQATT and CDR2 SNEGSKA (reference sequence). V lost 0 bases and J 3 bases, leaving 12 bases between the germline ends.

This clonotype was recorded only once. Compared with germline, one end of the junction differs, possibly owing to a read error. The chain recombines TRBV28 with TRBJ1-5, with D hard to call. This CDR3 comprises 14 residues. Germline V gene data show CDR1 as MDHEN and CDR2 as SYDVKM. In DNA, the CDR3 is TGTACCAGCAGTTCTAGGGAGGGTTTTCAGCCCCAGCATTTT. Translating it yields CTSSSREGFQPQHF.

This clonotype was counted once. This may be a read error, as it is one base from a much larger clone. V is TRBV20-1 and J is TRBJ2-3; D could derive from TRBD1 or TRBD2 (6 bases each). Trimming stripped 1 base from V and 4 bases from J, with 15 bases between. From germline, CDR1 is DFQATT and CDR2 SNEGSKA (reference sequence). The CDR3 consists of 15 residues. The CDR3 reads CSARGTASSADTQYF. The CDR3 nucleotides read TGCAGTGCTAGAGGGACAGCCTCTAGCGCAGATACGCAGTATTTT.

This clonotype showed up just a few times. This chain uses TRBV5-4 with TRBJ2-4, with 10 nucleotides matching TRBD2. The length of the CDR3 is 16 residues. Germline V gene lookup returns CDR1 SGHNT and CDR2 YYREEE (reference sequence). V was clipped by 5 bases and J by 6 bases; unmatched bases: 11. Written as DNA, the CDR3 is TGTGCCAGCAGTTCCGGGACTAGCGTCACGGGAAACATTCAGTACTTC. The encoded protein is CASSSGTSVTGNIQYF.

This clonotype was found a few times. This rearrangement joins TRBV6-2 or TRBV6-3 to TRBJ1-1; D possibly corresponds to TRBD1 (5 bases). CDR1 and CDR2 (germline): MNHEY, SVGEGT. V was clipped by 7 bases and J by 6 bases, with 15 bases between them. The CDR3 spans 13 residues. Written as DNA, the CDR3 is TGTGCCAGCACCCCGGGGGGTATCTCTGAAGCTTTCTTT. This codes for CASTPGGISEAFF.

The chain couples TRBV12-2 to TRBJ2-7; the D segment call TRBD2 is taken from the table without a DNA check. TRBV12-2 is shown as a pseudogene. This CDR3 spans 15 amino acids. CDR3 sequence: CASRPGLAGAHEQYF. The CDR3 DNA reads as TGTGCAAGTCGCCCTGGACTAGCGGGGGCGCACGAGCAGTACTTC.

CDR3 in DNA: TGTGCCAGCAGTTTATTCCAAGGGTGGGCGGGCTCCTACGAGCAGTACTTC. Amino acids: CASSLFQGWAGSYEQYF. This chain uses TRBV28 with TRBJ2-7; TRBD2 is a possible D gene (5 bases). This CDR3 comprises 17 residues. V was shortened by 1 base and J by 0 bases, with 16 bases between the two germline ends. Germline V CDR1 and CDR2: MDHEN, SYDVKM.

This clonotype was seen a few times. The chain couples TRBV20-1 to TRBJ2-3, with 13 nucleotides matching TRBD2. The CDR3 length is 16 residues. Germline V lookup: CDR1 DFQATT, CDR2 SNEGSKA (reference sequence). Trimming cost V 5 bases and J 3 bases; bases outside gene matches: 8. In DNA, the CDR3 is TGCAGTGCTCAAAGGACTAGCGGGAGTTTGACAGATACGCAGTATTTT. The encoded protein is CSAQRTSGSLTDTQYF.

The chain's CDR3 is CASSSVFSGSYNEQFF. In DNA form, the CDR3 reads TGTGCCAGCAGCTCCGTTTTTAGCGGCAGCTACAATGAGCAGTTCTTC. This chain links TRBV11-3 with TRBJ2-1; perhaps TRBD2 as D (6 bases). From germline, CDR1 is SGHNT and CDR2 YENEEA. Trimming removed 4 bases from V and 3 bases from J, with 16 bases in between. This CDR3 has 16 residues.

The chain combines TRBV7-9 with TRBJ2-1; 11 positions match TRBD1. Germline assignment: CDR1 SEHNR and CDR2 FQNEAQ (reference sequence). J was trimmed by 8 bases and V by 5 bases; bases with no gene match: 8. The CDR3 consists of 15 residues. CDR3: CASSNGQGAIDEQFF. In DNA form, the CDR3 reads TGTGCCAGCAGCAATGGACAGGGGGCTATCGATGAGCAGTTCTTC.

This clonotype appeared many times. In DNA, the CDR3 is TGCGCCAGCAGCTTGTCTCTAGCGAAGATGTACAATGAGCAGTTCTTC. It yields the protein CASSLSLAKMYNEQFF. V gene TRBV5-1 combines with J gene TRBJ2-1; tentative D call: TRBD2 (6 bases). The length of the CDR3 is 16 residues. Germline V gene lookup returns CDR1 SGHRS and CDR2 YFSETQ. V dropped 1 base and J dropped 4 bases, with 15 bases sitting between them.

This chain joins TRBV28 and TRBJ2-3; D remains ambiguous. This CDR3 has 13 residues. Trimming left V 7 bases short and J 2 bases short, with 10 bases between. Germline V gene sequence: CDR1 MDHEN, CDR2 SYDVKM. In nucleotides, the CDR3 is TGTGCCAGCAAAGAGGTCCCCACAGATACGCAGTATTTT. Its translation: CASKEVPTDTQYF.